The T cell receptor beta chain described here comes from a study of tumor-infiltrating lymphocytes in primary liver carcinoma. Turning to the study itself: Participating patients were men and women between 30 and 69 years old. Productive TCRbeta read counts per sample ran from roughly 3.3 to 6.8 million and were similar across tissue types.

The CDR3 sequence is 15 residues long. Germline CDR1 is SGHAT and CDR2 is FQNNGV. J lost 6 bases, V lost 2 bases, and 9 bases had no gene match. Making TCR beta cDNA involved approximately 520 ng total RNA and a constant-region primer. Three nested multiplex PCR rounds, a slightly modified ARM-PCR method, built the TCR beta libraries. Each of the first two PCR rounds ran approximately 10 cycles with TRBV1-TRBV30 forward and C-beta reverse primers. From the multiplex PCR reads, TCRdb called clonotypes with MiXCR, one entry per CDR3 protein. Found here are roughly 330,000 distinct CDR3 sequences, about two thirds of them singletons; the top ten hold about 6%. They got blood RNA out of unsorted whole blood and also pulled out germline DNA. Details on this clonotype: What it binds is not known.

The study's findings and limits: Tumor-adjacent and tumor-blood pairs shared a smaller degree of overlap than tumor region pairs. Tumor specimens were characterized by a significantly higher top-250-clone fraction than blood (p = 0.039).

The TCR comes from a man aged 40-50 years with primary liver carcinoma and hepatitis B virus infection. This chain connects TRBV11-2 to TRBJ2-7; 8 nucleotides agree with TRBD1. The sequenced sample consisted of peripheral blood. This CDR3 is CASSLSGGLAIEQYF. In DNA, the CDR3 is TGTGCCAGCAGCTTATCAGGGGGCCTCGCGATCGAGCAGTACTTC.